The subject of this entry is one TCR beta chain. The CDR3 consists of 14 residues. Trimming at V came to 2 bases and at J to 4 bases, leaving 2 bases not matched to a gene. Germline assignment: CDR1 MNHEY and CDR2 SVGAGI. Clones were read by immunoSEQ multiplex PCR, and TCRdb kept only the in-frame ones, dropping some. The table has over 25,000 clones, 65% to 90% seen once. The record originates from a study of blood T cell repertoires in COVID-19. Looking at the study overall: PBMCs, B-cell-depleted T cells, or T cells were the source of the cDNA or gDNA that made up the material.

The specimen was peripheral blood. This sequence originates from a man aged 80 or over with active COVID-19. The J gene is TRBJ2-3, the V gene TRBV6-5, with 8 bases identical to TRBD1. The CDR3 nucleotides read TGTGCCAGCAGTTACGGACAGGGATCAGATACGCAGTATTTT. Its translation: CASSYGQGSDTQYF.